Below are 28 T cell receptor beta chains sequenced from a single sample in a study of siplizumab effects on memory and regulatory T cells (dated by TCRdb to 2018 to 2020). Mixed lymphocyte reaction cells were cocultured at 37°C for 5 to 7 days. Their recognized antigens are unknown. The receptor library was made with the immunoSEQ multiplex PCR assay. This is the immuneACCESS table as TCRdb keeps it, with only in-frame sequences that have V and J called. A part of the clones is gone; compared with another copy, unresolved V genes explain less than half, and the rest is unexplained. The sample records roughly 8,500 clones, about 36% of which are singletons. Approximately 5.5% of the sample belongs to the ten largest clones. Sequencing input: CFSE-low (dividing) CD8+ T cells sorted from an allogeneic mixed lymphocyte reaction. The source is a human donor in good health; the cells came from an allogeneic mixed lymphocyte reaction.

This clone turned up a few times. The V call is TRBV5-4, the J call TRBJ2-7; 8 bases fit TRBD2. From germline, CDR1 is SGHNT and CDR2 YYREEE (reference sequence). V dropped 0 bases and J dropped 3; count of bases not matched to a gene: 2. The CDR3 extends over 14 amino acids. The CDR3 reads CASSLGSGSYEQYF. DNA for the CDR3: TGTGCCAGCAGCTTGGGAAGCGGGAGCTACGAGCAGTACTTC.

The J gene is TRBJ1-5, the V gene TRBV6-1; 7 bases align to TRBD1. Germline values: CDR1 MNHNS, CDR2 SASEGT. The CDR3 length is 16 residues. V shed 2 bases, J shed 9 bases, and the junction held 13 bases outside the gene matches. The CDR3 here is CASSERRQGGFGPQHF. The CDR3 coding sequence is TGTGCCAGCAGTGAAAGAAGACAGGGTGGGTTCGGGCCCCAGCATTTT.

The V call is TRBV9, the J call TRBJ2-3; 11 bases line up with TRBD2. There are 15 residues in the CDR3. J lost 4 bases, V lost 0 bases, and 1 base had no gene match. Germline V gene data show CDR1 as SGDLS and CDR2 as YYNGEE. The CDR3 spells CASSVVGLAADTQYF. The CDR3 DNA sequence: TGTGCCAGCAGCGTAGTGGGACTAGCGGCAGATACGCAGTATTTT.

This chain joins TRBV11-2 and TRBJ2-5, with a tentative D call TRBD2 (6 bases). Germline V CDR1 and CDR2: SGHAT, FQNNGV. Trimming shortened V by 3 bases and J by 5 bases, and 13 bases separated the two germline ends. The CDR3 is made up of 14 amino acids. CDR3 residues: CASSFLTSGETQYF. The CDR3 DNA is TGTGCCAGCAGCTTTCTGACTAGTGGCGAGACCCAGTACTTC. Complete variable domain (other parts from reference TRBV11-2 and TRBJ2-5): EAGVAQSPRYKIIEKRQSVAFWCNPISGHATLYWYQQILGQGPKLLIQFQNNGVVDDSQLPKDRFSAERLKGVDSTLKIQPAKLEDSAVYLCASSFLTSGETQYFGPGTRLLVL.

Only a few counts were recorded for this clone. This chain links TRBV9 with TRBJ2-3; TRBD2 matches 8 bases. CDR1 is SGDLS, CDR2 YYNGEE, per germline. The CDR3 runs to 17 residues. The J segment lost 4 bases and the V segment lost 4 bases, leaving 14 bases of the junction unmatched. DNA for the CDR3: TGTGCCAGCAGCTCCCGGGGTGGAGCGGGAGAGGCAGATACGCAGTATTTT. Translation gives CASSSRGGAGEADTQYF.

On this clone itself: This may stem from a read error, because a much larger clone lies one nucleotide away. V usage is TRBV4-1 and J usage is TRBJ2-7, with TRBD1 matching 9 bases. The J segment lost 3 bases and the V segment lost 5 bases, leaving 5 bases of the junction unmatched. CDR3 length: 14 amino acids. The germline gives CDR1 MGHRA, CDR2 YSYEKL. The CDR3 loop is CASSFGTGNYEQYF. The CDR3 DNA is TGCGCCAGCAGCTTCGGGACAGGGAACTACGAGCAGTACTTC.

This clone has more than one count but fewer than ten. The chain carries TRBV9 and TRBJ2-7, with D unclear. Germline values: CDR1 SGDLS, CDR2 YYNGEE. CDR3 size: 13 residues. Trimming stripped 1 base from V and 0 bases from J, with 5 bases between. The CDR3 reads CASSVSPSYEQYF. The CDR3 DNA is TGTGCCAGCAGCGTAAGTCCCTCCTACGAGCAGTACTTC.

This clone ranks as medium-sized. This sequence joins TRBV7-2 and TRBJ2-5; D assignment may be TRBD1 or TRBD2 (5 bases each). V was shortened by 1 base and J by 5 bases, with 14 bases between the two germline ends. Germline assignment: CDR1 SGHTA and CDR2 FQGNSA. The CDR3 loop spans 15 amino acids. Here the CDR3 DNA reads TGTGCCAGCAGCTTAGTGGGACCTCGCCCCGAGACCCAGTACTTC. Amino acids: CASSLVGPRPETQYF.

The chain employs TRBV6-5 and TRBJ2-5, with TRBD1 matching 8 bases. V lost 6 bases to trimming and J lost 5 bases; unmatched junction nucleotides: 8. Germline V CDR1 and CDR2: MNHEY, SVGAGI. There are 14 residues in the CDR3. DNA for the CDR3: TGTGCCAGCAGCCCGACAGGGGATGGGGAGACCCAGTACTTC. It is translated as CASSPTGDGETQYF.

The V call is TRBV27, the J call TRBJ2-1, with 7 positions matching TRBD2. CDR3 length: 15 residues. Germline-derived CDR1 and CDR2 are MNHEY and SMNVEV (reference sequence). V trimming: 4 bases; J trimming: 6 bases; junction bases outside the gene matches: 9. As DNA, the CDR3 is TGTGCCAGCAGTTATGGGACTAAAGTCGGCAATGAGCAGTTCTTC. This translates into CASSYGTKVGNEQFF.

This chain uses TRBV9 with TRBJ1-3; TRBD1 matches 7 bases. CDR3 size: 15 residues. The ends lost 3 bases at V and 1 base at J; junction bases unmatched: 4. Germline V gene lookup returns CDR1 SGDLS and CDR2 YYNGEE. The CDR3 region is CASSGRGESGNTIYF. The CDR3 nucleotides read TGTGCCAGCAGCGGCAGGGGGGAATCTGGAAACACCATATATTTT.

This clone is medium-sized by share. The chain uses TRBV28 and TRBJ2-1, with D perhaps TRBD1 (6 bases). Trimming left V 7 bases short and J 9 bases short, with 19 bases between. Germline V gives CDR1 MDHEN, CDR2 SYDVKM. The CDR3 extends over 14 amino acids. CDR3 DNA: TGTGCCAGCACTCTCTCCGTACAGGGCTTTGAGCAGTTCTTC. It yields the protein CASTLSVQGFEQFF.

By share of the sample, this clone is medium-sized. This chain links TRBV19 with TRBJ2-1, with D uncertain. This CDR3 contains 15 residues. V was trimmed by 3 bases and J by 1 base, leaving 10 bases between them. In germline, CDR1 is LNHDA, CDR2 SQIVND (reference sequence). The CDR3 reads CASSIVLNSYNEQFF. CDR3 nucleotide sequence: TGTGCCAGTAGTATTGTCCTAAATTCCTACAATGAGCAGTTCTTC.

CDR3 nucleotide sequence: TGTGCCTTAACCGGGGATGATGGCTACACCTTC. Its protein product is CALTGDDGYTF. The chain recombines TRBV30 with TRBJ1-2; D ambiguous. This CDR3 region has 11 residues. Germline-derived CDR1 and CDR2 are GTSNPN and SVGIG (reference sequence). V was trimmed by 7 bases and J by 6 bases, leaving 12 bases between them.

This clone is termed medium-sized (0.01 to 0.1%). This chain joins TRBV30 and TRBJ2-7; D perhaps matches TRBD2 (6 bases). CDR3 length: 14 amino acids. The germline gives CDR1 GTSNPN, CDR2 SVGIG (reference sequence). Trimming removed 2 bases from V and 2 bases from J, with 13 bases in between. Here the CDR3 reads CAWSSGTGPYEQYF. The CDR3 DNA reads TGTGCCTGGAGTTCCGGGACTGGTCCCTACGAGCAGTACTTC.

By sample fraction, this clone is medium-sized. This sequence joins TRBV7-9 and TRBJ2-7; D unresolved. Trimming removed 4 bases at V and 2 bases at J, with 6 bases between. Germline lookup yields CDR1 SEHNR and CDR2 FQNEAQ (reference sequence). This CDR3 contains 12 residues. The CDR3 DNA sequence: TGTGCCAGCAGCTCCACACCCTACGAGCAGTACTTC. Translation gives CASSSTPYEQYF.

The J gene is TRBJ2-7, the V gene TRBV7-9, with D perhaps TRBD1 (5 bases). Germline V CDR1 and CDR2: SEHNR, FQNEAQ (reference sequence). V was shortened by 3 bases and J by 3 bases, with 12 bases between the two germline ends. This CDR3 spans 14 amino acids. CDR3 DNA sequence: TGTGCCAGCAGCTTGCAGGGCATTAGCTACGAGCAGTACTTC. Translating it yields CASSLQGISYEQYF.

The CDR3 region is CASRLAGEETQYF. The CDR3 DNA is TGTGCCAGTCGACTAGCGGGTGAGGAGACCCAGTACTTC. V is TRBV25-1 and J is TRBJ2-5; TRBD2 agrees at 10 bases. This CDR3 spans 13 amino acids. The junction had 6 bases not matched to a gene; V was cut back by 9 bases and J by 5 bases. Germline V gene sequence: CDR1 MGHDK, CDR2 SYGVNS. The whole variable domain, filled in from reference TRBV25-1 and TRBJ2-5, reads EADIYQTPRYLVIGTGKKITLECSQTMGHDKMYWYQQDPGMELHLIHYSYGVNSTEKGDLSSESTVSRIRTEHFPLTLESARPSHTSQYLCASRLAGEETQYFGPGTRLLVL.

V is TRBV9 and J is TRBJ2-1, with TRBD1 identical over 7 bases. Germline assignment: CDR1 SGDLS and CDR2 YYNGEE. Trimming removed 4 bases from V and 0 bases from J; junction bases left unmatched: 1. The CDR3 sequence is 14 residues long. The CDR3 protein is CASSPGGSYNEQFF. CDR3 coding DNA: TGTGCCAGCAGCCCAGGGGGCTCCTACAATGAGCAGTTCTTC.

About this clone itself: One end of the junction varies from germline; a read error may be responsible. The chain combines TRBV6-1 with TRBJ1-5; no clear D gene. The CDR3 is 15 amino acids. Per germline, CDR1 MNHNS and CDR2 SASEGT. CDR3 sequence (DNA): TGTGCCATCAGTGAGTCTGGAGATAGCAATCAGCCCCAGCATTTT. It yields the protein CAISESGDSNQPQHF.

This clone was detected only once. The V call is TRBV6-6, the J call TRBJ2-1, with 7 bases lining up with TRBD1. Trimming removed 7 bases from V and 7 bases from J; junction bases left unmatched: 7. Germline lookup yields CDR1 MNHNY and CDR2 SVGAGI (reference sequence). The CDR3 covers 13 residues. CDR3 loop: CASTRDRLNEQFF. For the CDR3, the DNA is TGTGCCAGCACCCGGGACAGACTAAATGAGCAGTTCTTC.

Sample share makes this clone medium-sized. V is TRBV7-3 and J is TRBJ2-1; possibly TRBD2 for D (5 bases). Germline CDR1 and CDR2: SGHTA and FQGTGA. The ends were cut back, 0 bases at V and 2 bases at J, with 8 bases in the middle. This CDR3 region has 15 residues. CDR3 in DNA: TGTGCCAGCAGCTTAACCGGGAACCCCTACAATGAGCAGTTCTTC. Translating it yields CASSLTGNPYNEQFF.

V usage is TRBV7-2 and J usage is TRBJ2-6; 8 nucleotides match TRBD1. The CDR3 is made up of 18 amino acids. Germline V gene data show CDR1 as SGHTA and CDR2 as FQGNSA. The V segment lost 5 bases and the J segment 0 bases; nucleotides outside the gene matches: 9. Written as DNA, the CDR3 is TGTGCCAGCAGCCTAGACAGGGGTGGTCTCTCTGGGGCCAACGTCCTGACTTTC. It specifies CASSLDRGGLSGANVLTF.

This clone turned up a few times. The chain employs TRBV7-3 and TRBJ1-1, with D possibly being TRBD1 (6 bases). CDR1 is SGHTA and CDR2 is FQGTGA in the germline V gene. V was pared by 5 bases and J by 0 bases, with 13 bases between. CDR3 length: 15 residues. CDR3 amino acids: CASSPGGRMNTEAFF. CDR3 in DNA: TGTGCCAGCAGCCCGGGGGGGCGGATGAACACTGAAGCTTTCTTT.

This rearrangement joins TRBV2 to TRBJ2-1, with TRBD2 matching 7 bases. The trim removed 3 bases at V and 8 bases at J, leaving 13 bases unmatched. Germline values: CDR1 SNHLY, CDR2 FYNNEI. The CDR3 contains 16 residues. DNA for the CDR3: TGTGCCAGCAGTGATTTCGCGGGAGTTGATCCGGATGAGCAGTTCTTC. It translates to CASSDFAGVDPDEQFF.

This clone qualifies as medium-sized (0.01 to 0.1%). The CDR3 sequence is CASSVDVGRGSNEQFF. DNA of the CDR3: TGTGCCAGCAGCGTAGACGTCGGGAGGGGTAGCAATGAGCAGTTCTTC. The V and J genes are TRBV9 and TRBJ2-1, with 8 bases that match TRBD2. The germline CDR1 and CDR2 sequences are SGDLS and YYNGEE. Losses at the gene ends were 0 bases for V and 6 bases for J; bases not matched to a gene: 8. The CDR3 totals 16 residues.

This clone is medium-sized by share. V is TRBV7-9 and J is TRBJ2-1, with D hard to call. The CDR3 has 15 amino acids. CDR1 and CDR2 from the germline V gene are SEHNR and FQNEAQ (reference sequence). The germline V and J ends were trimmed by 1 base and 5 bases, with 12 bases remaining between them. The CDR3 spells CASSLVGQHHNEQFF. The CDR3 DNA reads TGTGCCAGCAGCTTAGTAGGCCAACACCACAATGAGCAGTTCTTC.

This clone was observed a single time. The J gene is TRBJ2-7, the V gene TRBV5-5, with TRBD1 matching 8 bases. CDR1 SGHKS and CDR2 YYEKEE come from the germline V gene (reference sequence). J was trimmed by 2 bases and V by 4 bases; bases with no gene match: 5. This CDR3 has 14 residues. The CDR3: CASSPGTGAYEQYF. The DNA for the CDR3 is TGTGCCAGCAGCCCCGGGACAGGAGCCTACGAGCAGTACTTC.